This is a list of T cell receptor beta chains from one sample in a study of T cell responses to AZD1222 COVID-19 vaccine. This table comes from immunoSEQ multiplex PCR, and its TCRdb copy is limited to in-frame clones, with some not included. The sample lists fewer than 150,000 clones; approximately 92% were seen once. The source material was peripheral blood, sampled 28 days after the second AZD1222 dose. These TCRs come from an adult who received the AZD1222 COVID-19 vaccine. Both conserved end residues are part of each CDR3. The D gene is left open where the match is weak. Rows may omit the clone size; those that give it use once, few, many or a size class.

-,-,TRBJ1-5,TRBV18,TGTGCCAGCTCACCCAGGGGCAATCAGCCCCAGCATTTT,CASSPRGNQPQHF
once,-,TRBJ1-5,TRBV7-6,TGTGCCAGCAGCTTCGGTATCGGGGGACAGCCCCAGCATTTT,CASSFGIGGQPQHF
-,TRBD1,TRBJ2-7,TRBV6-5,TGTGTCATAGGGGACAGGGGGAACGAGCAGTACTTC,CVIGDRGNEQYF
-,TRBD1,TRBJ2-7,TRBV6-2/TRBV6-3,TGTGCCAGCAGTTCACCGGGACAGGGTCGATACGAGCAGTACTTC,CASSSPGQGRYEQYF
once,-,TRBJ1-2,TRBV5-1,TGCGCCAGCAGCCGAAACCAGGGGAACTATGGCTACACCTTC,CASSRNQGNYGYTF
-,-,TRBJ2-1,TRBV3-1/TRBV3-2,TGTGCCAGCAAATTGACCGGGACGGCTTACAATGAGCAGTTCTTC,CASKLTGTAYNEQFF
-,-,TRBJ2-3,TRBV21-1,TGTGCCAGGACCAAGGGTTGGCCCGTCAACAGGGAATGGAGCACAGATACGCAGTATTTT,CARTKGWPVNREWSTDTQYF
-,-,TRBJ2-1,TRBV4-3,TGCGCCAGCAGCCATGAGCCCAGGTGGGGAGCGCATGAGCAGTTCTTC,CASSHEPRWGAHEQFF
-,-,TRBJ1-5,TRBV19,TGTGCCAGTAGTAGGGGGGATCAGCCCCAGCATTTT,CASSRGDQPQHF
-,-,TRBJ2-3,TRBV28,TGTGCCAGCAGTTCCGGGGCTCTTGATACGCAGTATTTT,CASSSGALDTQYF
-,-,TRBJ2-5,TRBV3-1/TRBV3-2,TGTGCCAGCAGCCTTCCCGGGCAAGAGACCCAGTACTTC,CASSLPGQETQYF
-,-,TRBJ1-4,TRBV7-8,TGTGCCAGCAGCTTCGTCGGGAATGAAAAACTGTTTTTT,CASSFVGNEKLFF
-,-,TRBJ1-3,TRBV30,TGTGCCTGGAGTGTACTCGATGGGGGCACCATATATTTT,CAWSVLDGGTIYF
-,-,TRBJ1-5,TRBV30,TGTGCCTGGAGCCGCGGGGCGAACAATCAGCCCCAGCATTTT,CAWSRGANNQPQHF
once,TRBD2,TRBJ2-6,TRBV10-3,TGTGCCATCAGTCGGGAGGGGGATTCTGGGGCCAACGTCCTGACTTTC,CAISREGDSGANVLTF
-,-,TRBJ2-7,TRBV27,TGTGCCAGCAGTTTGGGCCTTGGGATCCAGGGCGAGCAGTACTTC,CASSLGLGIQGEQYF
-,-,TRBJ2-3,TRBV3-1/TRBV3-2,TGTGCCAGCAGCCAAGATGCGGGGGATACGCAGTATTTT,CASSQDAGDTQYF
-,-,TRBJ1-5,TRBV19,TGTGCCAGTAGTATAGAGGGGCAGCCCCAGCATTTT,CASSIEGQPQHF
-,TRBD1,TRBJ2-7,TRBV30,TGTGCCTGGGGGGGACAGGGGACTTACGAGCAGTACTTC,CAWGGQGTYEQYF
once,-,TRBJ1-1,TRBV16,TGTGCCAGCAGCCAATTAGGAGGGATTGAAGCTTTCTTT,CASSQLGGIEAFF
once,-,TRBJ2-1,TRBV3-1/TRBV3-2,TGTGCCAGCAGCCAAGGCCCCCACTGGGCGACCATCTCCTACAATGAGCAGTTCTTC,CASSQGPHWATISYNEQFF
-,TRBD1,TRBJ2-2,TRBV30,TGTGCCTGGGGACAGGGGGTCACCGGGGAGCTGTTTTTT,CAWGQGVTGELFF